What follows are 11 T cell receptor beta chains derived from one specimen sequenced in a study of blood T cell repertoires in COVID-19. The table came from immunoSEQ multiplex PCR; TCRdb's copy has only in-frame clones and leaves some out. The table records around 290,000 clones, around 90% of them present only once. Material: PBMCs or T cells enriched from blood (not recorded which). These receptors were collected from a woman in her thirties who had recovered from COVID-19.

Only a few counts were recorded for this clone. This chain links TRBV5-6 with TRBJ1-4; TRBD1 agrees at 10 bases. Germline V lookup: CDR1 SGHDT, CDR2 YYEEEE. J gave up 8 bases and V 3 bases, and 7 bases lay outside the gene matches. The CDR3 covers 15 residues. CDR3 in amino acids: CASSWRQGAGEKLFF. DNA of the CDR3: TGTGCCAGCAGCTGGCGACAGGGGGCGGGAGAAAAACTGTTTTTT.

The gene calls are TRBV5-6 and TRBJ2-1; a possible D gene is TRBD2 (6 bases). Germline values: CDR1 SGHDT, CDR2 YYEEEE. This CDR3 region has 14 residues. The V end lost 2 bases, the J end lost 7 bases, and 13 bases lay between the germline ends. DNA for the CDR3: TGTGCCAGCAGCTTCGGGACTGGGACTAATGAGCAGTTCTTC. Amino acid sequence: CASSFGTGTNEQFF.

J is TRBJ1-1 and V is TRBV19, with D possibly matching TRBD1 (5 bases). V was clipped by 1 base and J by 3 bases, with 12 bases between them. The CDR3 spans 15 residues. The germline V gene encodes CDR1 LNHDA and CDR2 SQIVND (reference sequence). Here the CDR3 DNA reads TGTGCCAGTAGTATAGTGGGGCTTGTGGACACTGAAGCTTTCTTT. Amino acid sequence: CASSIVGLVDTEAFF.

The chain recombines TRBV28 with TRBJ2-2; D is perhaps TRBD1 (6 bases). V was clipped by 6 bases and J by 4 bases, with 15 bases between them. Per germline, CDR1 MDHEN and CDR2 SYDVKM. This CDR3 has 15 amino acids. The CDR3 sequence is CASSLNRAGTGELFF. In nucleotides, the CDR3 is TGTGCCAGCAGCCTCAACAGGGCTGGCACCGGGGAGCTGTTTTTT. Variable domain in full (rest from reference TRBV28 and TRBJ2-2): DVKVTQSSRYLVKRTGEKVFLECVQDMDHENMFWYRQDPGLGLRLIYFSYDVKMKEKGDIPEGYSVSREKKERFSLILESASTNQTSMYLCASSLNRAGTGELFFGEGSRLTVL.

This sequence joins TRBV6-5 and TRBJ2-2; 9 bases fit TRBD2. V gave up 8 bases and J gave up 5 bases; unmatched junction bases: 3. Germline V CDR1 and CDR2: MNHEY, SVGAGI. The CDR3 consists of 13 residues. In DNA form, the CDR3 reads TGTGCCAGCGTAGCGGGAGAGACCGGGGAGCTGTTTTTT. It is translated as CASVAGETGELFF.

V is TRBV10-1 and J is TRBJ1-1; 9 nucleotides match TRBD1. Germline-derived CDR1 and CDR2 are WNHNN and SYGVQD (reference sequence). There are 14 residues in the CDR3. Written as DNA, the CDR3 is TGCACCACCACAGGGGGACAGGGTAACACTGAAGCTTTCTTT. Protein: CTTTGGQGNTEAFF.

The CDR3 sequence is CASSPEGGRANEQYF. The CDR3 coding sequence is TGTGCCAGCAGCCCGGAAGGCGGGAGGGCTAACGAGCAGTACTTC. The chain couples TRBV7-2 to TRBJ2-7, with TRBD2 matching 9 bases. V shed 5 bases and J 5 bases; nucleotides not matched to a gene: 10. CDR3 length: 15 amino acids. CDR1 is SGHTA, CDR2 FQGNSA, per germline.

The genes are TRBV19 and TRBJ2-5, with 8 bases matching TRBD2. The V segment lost 5 bases and the J segment 5 bases; nucleotides outside the gene matches: 7. Germline V gene lookup returns CDR1 LNHDA and CDR2 SQIVND (reference sequence). The CDR3 is 14 residues long. The CDR3 DNA reads TGTGCCAGTAGTTTAGCGGGACGGGGGGAGACCCAGTACTTC. It encodes CASSLAGRGETQYF.

A few counts support this clone. The CDR3 nucleotides are TGTGCCAGCAGCCCCCAGGGAGGGTATCAGGGTGAGCAGTTCTTC. Translation gives CASSPQGGYQGEQFF. This sequence joins TRBV7-3 and TRBJ2-1; 7 positions match TRBD2. This CDR3 has 15 amino acids. V was clipped by 5 bases and J by 9 bases; unmatched bases: 13. Per the germline V gene, CDR1 is SGHTA and CDR2 is FQGTGA. Supplemented by reference TRBV7-3 and TRBJ2-1, the full variable domain reads GAGVSQTPSNKVTEKGKYVELRCDPISGHTALYWYRQSLGQGPEFLIYFQGTGAADDSGLPNDRFFAVRPEGSVSTLKIQRTERGDSAVYLCASSPQGGYQGEQFFGPGTRLTVL.

This clone was detected a few times. The chain joins TRBV30 to TRBJ2-1, with TRBD2 matching 14 bases. Germline-derived CDR1 and CDR2 are GTSNPN and SVGIG (reference sequence). The CDR3 spans 14 residues. The ends lost 4 bases at V and 7 bases at J; junction bases unmatched: 3. CDR3 in amino acids: CAWTGTSGRNEQFF. The CDR3 bases are TGTGCCTGGACGGGGACTAGCGGGAGAAATGAGCAGTTCTTC.

The gene calls are TRBV23-1 and TRBJ1-6; weak D call: TRBD1 (6 bases). TRBV23-1 is marked as an open reading frame, function uncertain. V lost 1 base and J lost 8, with 12 bases in between. This CDR3 spans 15 amino acids. CDR3 sequence (DNA): TGCGCCAGCAGTCAATTGTCCAGGGGTTATTCACCCCTCCACTTT. Amino acids: CASSQLSRGYSPLHF.